These 30 T cell receptor beta chains share one sample of origin, sequenced in a study of ipilimumab plus nivolumab after autologous stem cell transplantation. TCRdb keeps only in-frame clones here, not all; method: immunoSEQ multiplex PCR. The sample lists about 19,000 clones, 65% to 85% occurring once. The sample was PBMCs, taken in a trial of ipilimumab plus nivolumab as post-transplant consolidation. Receptors originate from a male donor with diffuse large B-cell lymphoma.

J is TRBJ2-1 and V is TRBV7-8; no definite D call. Trimming took off 5 bases at V and 7 bases at J, with 6 bases between the two ends. The CDR3 loop spans 11 amino acids. Germline assignment: CDR1 SGHVS and CDR2 FQNEAQ. CDR3 amino acids: CASSAWNEQFF. The CDR3 nucleotides are TGTGCCAGCAGCGCTTGGAATGAGCAGTTCTTC.

The V and J genes are TRBV5-1 and TRBJ2-1, with 9 bases aligning to TRBD2. This CDR3 has 18 residues. Germline loops: CDR1 SGHRS, CDR2 YFSETQ. J lost 6 bases, V lost 1 base, and 14 bases had no gene match. The CDR3 here is CASSLNSGGPPAVNEQFF. The CDR3, as DNA: TGCGCCAGCAGCTTGAATAGCGGGGGCCCCCCGGCGGTCAATGAGCAGTTCTTC.

The chain has TRBV7-2 and TRBJ1-1; the D gene is possibly TRBD1 (6 bases). V lost 4 bases and J lost 6, with 18 bases in between. This CDR3 region has 15 residues. Germline values: CDR1 SGHTA, CDR2 FQGNSA. The CDR3 DNA is TGTGCCAGCAGCTCCCCACACCAGGGGAGGGCTGAAGCTTTCTTT. Translation gives CASSSPHQGRAEAFF.

V gene TRBV18 combines with J gene TRBJ2-7; 7 bases align to TRBD1. This CDR3 has 16 amino acids. Germline loops: CDR1 KGHSH, CDR2 LQKENI. The ends lost 1 base at V and 0 bases at J; junction bases unmatched: 6. The CDR3 nucleotides are TGTGCCAGCTCACCACAGCCAGGGGGAAGCTCCTACGAGCAGTACTTC. The encoded protein is CASSPQPGGSSYEQYF.

This chain uses TRBV29-1 with TRBJ2-1; D is unclear. In germline, CDR1 is SQVTM, CDR2 ANQGSEA. CDR3 length: 11 amino acids. The ends were cut back, 8 bases at V and 1 base at J, with 6 bases in the middle. This CDR3 reads CSCWSYNEQFF. In DNA form, the CDR3 reads TGCAGCTGTTGGTCCTACAATGAGCAGTTCTTC.

J is TRBJ2-7 and V is TRBV27; D gene uncertain. Per germline, CDR1 MNHEY and CDR2 SMNVEV (reference sequence). The CDR3 sequence is 13 residues long. V was clipped by 4 bases and J by 3 bases, with 10 bases between them. The CDR3 DNA reads TGTGCCAGCAGTTGGCAGGACGGCTACGAGCAGTACTTC. This codes for CASSWQDGYEQYF.

J is TRBJ2-2 and V is TRBV4-1; 7 positions agree with TRBD1. The CDR3 loop spans 15 amino acids. Germline V gives CDR1 MGHRA, CDR2 YSYEKL. The junction had 9 bases not matched to a gene; V was cut back by 7 bases and J by 4 bases. The CDR3 loop reads CASTLGAGGTGELFF. The CDR3 nucleotides read TGCGCCAGCACCCTGGGGGCAGGGGGCACCGGGGAGCTGTTTTTT.

The chain joins TRBV7-6 to TRBJ2-7, with TRBD2 identical over 10 bases. The CDR3 contains 16 residues. The germline gives CDR1 SGHVS, CDR2 FNYEAQ. The trim removed 3 bases at V and 2 bases at J, leaving 7 bases unmatched. CDR3 sequence: CASSFGLAGETYEQYF. Here the CDR3 DNA reads TGTGCCAGCAGCTTCGGGCTAGCGGGGGAGACCTACGAGCAGTACTTC.

This chain connects TRBV14 to TRBJ1-2; 9 bases fit TRBD1. The CDR3 is 15 residues long. The germline V gene encodes CDR1 SGHDN and CDR2 FVKESK. V lost 4 bases to trimming and J lost 8 bases; unmatched junction nucleotides: 11. Here the CDR3 reads CASSPDRTGVGGYTF. CDR3 coding DNA: TGTGCCAGCAGCCCAGACAGGACAGGGGTGGGCGGCTACACCTTC.

This sequence joins TRBV6-1 and TRBJ1-4; TRBD1 agrees at 7 bases. After removal of 1 base from V and 8 bases from J, the junction contained 10 bases not matched to a gene. CDR1 is MNHNS and CDR2 is SASEGT in the germline V gene. This CDR3 comprises 16 residues. For the CDR3, the DNA is TGTGCCAGCAGTGAAGGGTTAACAGGGGTGAAAGAAAAACTGTTTTTT. Encoded protein: CASSEGLTGVKEKLFF.

With respect to this clone: Sequence at one end of the junction differs from germline and may be a read error. This chain uses TRBV7-7 with TRBJ2-1, with a possible D match to TRBD2 (5 bases). This CDR3 is 13 amino acids long. Germline V gene sequence: CDR1 SSHAT, CDR2 FNYEAQ (reference sequence). In DNA form, the CDR3 reads TGTGCTAGCAGCTGGCTAGCAGGCAATGAGCAGTTCTTC. This encodes CASSWLAGNEQFF.

This rearrangement joins TRBV5-1 to TRBJ2-5, with 7 nucleotides matching TRBD1. The ends lost 4 bases at V and 4 bases at J; junction bases unmatched: 4. Per germline, CDR1 SGHRS and CDR2 YFSETQ. The CDR3 is 13 residues long. CDR3: CASSLGQSETQYF. DNA for the CDR3: TGCGCCAGCAGCCTGGGACAGTCAGAGACCCAGTACTTC.

The V gene is TRBV12-5, the J gene TRBJ2-7; TRBD1 might be the D (6 bases). The CDR3 sequence is 13 residues long. Trimming shortened V by 2 bases and J by 2 bases, and 7 bases separated the two germline ends. Germline V gives CDR1 LGHNT, CDR2 FRNRAP. CDR3 residues: CASGLWTAYEQYF. CDR3 nucleotide sequence: TGTGCTAGTGGTTTGTGGACAGCCTACGAGCAGTACTTC.

The chain has TRBV18 and TRBJ1-1; D call uncertain. Germline V gene data show CDR1 as KGHSH and CDR2 as LQKENI. Trimming shortened V by 1 base and J by 3 bases, and 12 bases separated the two germline ends. The CDR3 covers 15 residues. Here the CDR3 DNA reads TGTGCCAGCTCACCACGAGGTACCATAGACACTGAAGCTTTCTTT. It encodes CASSPRGTIDTEAFF.

This chain connects TRBV21-1 to TRBJ2-3. TRBV21-1 is marked as a pseudogene. This CDR3 has 12 residues. The CDR3 protein is CASSKGTDTQYF. DNA of the CDR3: TGTGCCAGCAGCAAAGGCACAGATACGCAGTATTTT.

The chain links TRBV5-1 to TRBJ2-3, with TRBD1 matching 10 bases. Germline CDR1 and CDR2: SGHRS and YFSETQ. J gave up 3 bases and V 3 bases, and 4 bases lay outside the gene matches. The length of the CDR3 is 15 residues. The chain's CDR3 is CASSSSGQGTDTQYF. As DNA, the CDR3 is TGCGCCAGCAGCTCATCGGGACAGGGGACAGATACGCAGTATTTT.

This rearrangement joins TRBV19 to TRBJ2-2, with 8 nucleotides matching TRBD1. From germline, CDR1 is LNHDA and CDR2 SQIVND (reference sequence). V lost 5 bases and J lost 6; bases outside the gene matches: 2. This CDR3 contains 13 residues. As DNA, the CDR3 is TGTGCCAGTAGTTGGACAGGGTCCGGGGAGCTGTTTTTT. Translating it yields CASSWTGSGELFF.

The CDR3 DNA reads as TGCGCCAGCAAAACAGGCGGCTATGGCTACACCTTC. As protein: CASKTGGYGYTF. The V gene is TRBV23-1, the J gene TRBJ1-2, with TRBD1 as a possible D gene (5 bases). TRBV23-1 is sorted into the ORF group, with uncertain function. The CDR3 is 12 amino acids. Trimming took 7 bases from V and 4 from J, leaving 10 bases between them.

The chain employs TRBV18 and TRBJ2-5; a weak D match, TRBD2 (6 bases). The CDR3 totals 13 residues. CDR1 is KGHSH and CDR2 is LQKENI in the germline V gene. Trimming removed 6 bases from V and 3 bases from J, with 11 bases in between. CDR3 DNA: TGTGCCAGCTCTGCGGGGAGGAAAGAGACCCAGTACTTC. This sequence encodes CASSAGRKETQYF.

Note on this clone: At one of its ends the junction is not consistent with the germline gene, which may arise from a read error. This sequence joins TRBV7-7 and TRBJ2-5; 7 bases align to TRBD2. In germline, CDR1 is SSHAT, CDR2 FNYEAQ (reference sequence). CDR3 length equals 13 residues. CDR3: CASSKTGGETQYF. The CDR3 DNA follows: TGTGCTAGCAGCAAGACGGGGGGAGAGACCCAGTACTTC.

In this sample, this clone turned up once. The V call is TRBV7-6, the J call TRBJ1-6, with 8 bases aligning to TRBD1. Looked up from germline, CDR1 is SGHVS and CDR2 is FNYEAQ. The CDR3 is made up of 15 amino acids. Unmatched junction bases numbered 7, after V lost 5 bases and J lost 7 bases. CDR3 region: CASSEVGQGNSPLHF. The CDR3 nucleotides read TGTGCCAGCAGCGAGGTCGGACAGGGCAATTCACCCCTCCACTTT.

This clone was detected once. The V gene is TRBV5-1, the J gene TRBJ2-3; no firm D call. This CDR3 has 13 amino acids. The ends were cut back, 1 base at V and 3 bases at J, with 6 bases in the middle. The germline V gene encodes CDR1 SGHRS and CDR2 YFSETQ. This chain's CDR3 is CASSLFLTDTQYF. For the CDR3, the DNA is TGCGCCAGCAGCTTGTTCCTAACAGATACGCAGTATTTT.

The chain joins TRBV5-4 to TRBJ1-1, with D unclear. The CDR3 totals 13 residues. The V end was cut by 4 bases, the J end by 1 base, with 8 bases between. Germline V gene sequence: CDR1 SGHNT, CDR2 YYREEE (reference sequence). The DNA for the CDR3 is TGTGCCAGCAGCCGCAGACAGAACACTGAAGCTTTCTTT. Translating gives CASSRRQNTEAFF.

This clone was picked up a small number of times. CDR3 in amino acids: CASSTDRVNYGYTF. The CDR3 region has the DNA TGTGCCAGCAGTACGGACAGGGTCAACTATGGCTACACCTTC. The chain combines TRBV6-1 with TRBJ1-2; 8 bases line up with TRBD1. Trimming took 5 bases from V and 2 from J; bases not matched to a gene: 4. This CDR3 has 14 amino acids. Looked up from germline, CDR1 is MNHNS and CDR2 is SASEGT.

The chain recombines TRBV27 with TRBJ1-5; 7 positions agree with TRBD1. The ends lost 4 bases at V and 9 bases at J; junction bases unmatched: 6. Germline V lookup: CDR1 MNHEY, CDR2 SMNVEV (reference sequence). The CDR3 is 13 amino acids. The CDR3 loop reads CASSYDRERPQHF. CDR3 DNA sequence: TGTGCCAGCAGTTACGACAGGGAACGGCCCCAGCATTTT.

V usage is TRBV7-9 and J usage is TRBJ1-1; D is unclear. Germline V lookup: CDR1 SEHNR, CDR2 FQNEAQ (reference sequence). The V gene lost 5 bases and the J gene lost 7 bases, with 14 bases spanning the gap. This CDR3 spans 13 amino acids. The CDR3 reads CASSRTARGEAFF. The CDR3 DNA follows: TGTGCCAGCAGCCGAACTGCCCGGGGTGAAGCTTTCTTT.

The rearrangement links TRBV5-6 to TRBJ1-6; 9 nucleotides match TRBD1. The germline V gene encodes CDR1 SGHDT and CDR2 YYEEEE. With V trimmed by 2 bases and J by 7 bases, 4 bases remained unmatched. The CDR3 extends over 15 amino acids. The chain's CDR3 is CASSFGQGRNSPLHF. CDR3 in DNA: TGTGCCAGCAGCTTTGGACAGGGGAGAAATTCACCCCTCCACTTT.

CDR3: CSVDRNTEAFF. Here the CDR3 DNA reads TGCAGCGTTGACAGGAACACTGAAGCTTTCTTT. V and J are TRBV29-1 and TRBJ1-1; no clear D. The length of the CDR3 is 11 residues. The germline V and J ends were trimmed by 3 bases and 1 base, with 3 bases remaining between them. The germline gives CDR1 SQVTM, CDR2 ANQGSEA.

The genes are TRBV7-2 and TRBJ1-3; D gene unclear. This CDR3 has 11 amino acids. Trimming cost V 8 bases and J 8 bases, with 10 bases left between them. The germline CDR1 and CDR2 sequences are SGHTA and FQGNSA. The CDR3 here is CASGVTDTIYF. In DNA form, the CDR3 reads TGTGCCAGCGGGGTCACGGACACCATATATTTT.

The chain combines TRBV7-2 with TRBJ2-1; 8 bases agree with TRBD2. The CDR3 has 16 amino acids. The J segment lost 7 bases and the V segment lost 3 bases, leaving 11 bases of the junction unmatched. Germline assignment: CDR1 SGHTA and CDR2 FQGNSA. The CDR3 nucleotides read TGTGCCAGCAGCTTTGGCGGGGGGCGCGGAGGGAATGAGCAGTTCTTC. As protein: CASSFGGGRGGNEQFF.